The 5 T cell receptor beta chains in this list originate from one sample, sequenced in a study of T cells after yellow fever vaccination. From the 5' RACE reads, TCRdb called clonotypes with MiXCR, one entry per CDR3 protein. This table has 200,000 to 300,000 distinct CDR3 sequences, about 3.9% appearing once. Material: PBMCs, obtained 15 days after the yellow fever booster vaccination. These receptor sequences come from a young man who received the YFV17D yellow fever vaccine.

At least ten counts were recorded for this clonotype. The rearrangement links TRBV12-5 to TRBJ2-3; D ambiguous. V lost 1 base and J lost 2, with 10 bases in between. The CDR3 is made up of 15 amino acids. Germline CDR1 is LGHNT and CDR2 is FRNRAP. Written as DNA, the CDR3 is TGTGCTAGTGGTTTGGGGCAGCGACACACAGATACGCAGTATTTT. It translates to CASGLGQRHTDTQYF. Combining the CDR3 with reference TRBV12-5 and TRBJ2-3 gives the whole variable domain DARVTQTPRHKVTEMGQEVTMRCQPILGHNTVFWYRQTMMQGLELLAYFRNRAPLDDSGMPKDRFSAEMPDATLATLKIQPSEPRDSAVYFCASGLGQRHTDTQYFGPGTRLTVL.

This clonotype has ten or more counts. The chain carries TRBV7-9 and TRBJ1-2; possible D gene TRBD1, 6 bases. Germline lookup yields CDR1 SEHNR and CDR2 FQNEAQ (reference sequence). Trimming removed 3 bases at V and 4 bases at J, with 12 bases between. CDR3 length: 14 residues. The CDR3 sequence: CASSLQQGSYGYTF. Written as DNA, the CDR3 is TGTGCCAGCAGCTTGCAACAGGGAAGCTATGGCTACACCTTC.

There are many counts of this clonotype. The V and J genes are TRBV14 and TRBJ2-5; 10 bases map to TRBD2. The V segment lost 4 bases and the J segment 5 bases; nucleotides outside the gene matches: 10. Per the germline V gene, CDR1 is SGHDN and CDR2 is FVKESK. The CDR3 is 16 amino acids. The CDR3 is CASSPLRAGGYETQYF. CDR3 in DNA: TGTGCCAGCAGCCCCTTGAGAGCGGGGGGGTACGAGACCCAGTACTTC.

This clonotype occurred a few times. The rearrangement links TRBV27 to TRBJ2-1, with a tentative D call TRBD1 (6 bases). CDR3 size: 15 residues. CDR1 and CDR2 (germline): MNHEY, SMNVEV (reference sequence). V lost 5 bases to trimming and J lost 2 bases, with 13 bases between them. CDR3 loop: CASSVTGLTYNEQFF. CDR3 nucleotide sequence: TGTGCCAGCAGTGTAACAGGGCTTACCTACAATGAGCAGTTCTTC.

This clonotype was recorded at least ten times. The chain carries TRBV2 and TRBJ1-1, with 8 nucleotides matching TRBD1. CDR1 is SNHLY and CDR2 is FYNNEI in the germline V gene. J gave up 5 bases and V 5 bases, and 7 bases lay outside the gene matches. This CDR3 comprises 14 residues. The DNA of the CDR3 is TGTGCCAGCAGTCTACAGGACAGGGTGACTGAAGCTTTCTTT. This encodes CASSLQDRVTEAFF.